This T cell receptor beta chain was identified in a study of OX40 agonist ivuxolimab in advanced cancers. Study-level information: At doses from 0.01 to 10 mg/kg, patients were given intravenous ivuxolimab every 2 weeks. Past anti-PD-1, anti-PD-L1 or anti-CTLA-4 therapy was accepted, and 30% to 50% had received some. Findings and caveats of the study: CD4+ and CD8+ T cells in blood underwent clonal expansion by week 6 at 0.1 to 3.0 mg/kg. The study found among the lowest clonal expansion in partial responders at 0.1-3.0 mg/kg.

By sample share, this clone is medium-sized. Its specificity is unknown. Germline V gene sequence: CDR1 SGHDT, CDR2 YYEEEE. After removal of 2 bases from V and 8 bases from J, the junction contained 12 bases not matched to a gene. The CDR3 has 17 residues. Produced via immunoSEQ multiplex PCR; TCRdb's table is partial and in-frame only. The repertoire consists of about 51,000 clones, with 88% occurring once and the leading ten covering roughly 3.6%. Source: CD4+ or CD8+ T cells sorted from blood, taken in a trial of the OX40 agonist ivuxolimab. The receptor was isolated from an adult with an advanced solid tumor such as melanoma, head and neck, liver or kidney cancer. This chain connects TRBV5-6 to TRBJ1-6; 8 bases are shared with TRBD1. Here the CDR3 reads CASSFSRGLSKDSPLHF. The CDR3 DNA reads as TGTGCCAGCAGCTTCAGCAGGGGGCTTTCAAAGGATTCACCCCTCCACTTT.